This is a list of T cell receptor beta chains from one sample in a study of identical twins. TCRdb recomputed calls from the 5' RACE reads with MiXCR, one row per CDR3 protein. The sample consists of about 890,000 distinct CDR3 sequences, 9% to 15% of them appearing once. The sample also formed part of further work on yellow fever vaccine responses in identical twins.

The specimen sequenced was PBMCs. Every receptor here comes from a woman aged 18-30 years in good health. CDR3s include the opening cysteine and the closing phenylalanine or tryptophan. D genes are given only for firm matches. Rows give clone size only sometimes, using once, few, many, or a class for an expanded clone.

cdr3_length,d_call,clone_size,j_call,v_call,cdr3_nt,cdr3_aa
15,.,.,TRBJ1-4,TRBV12-3/TRBV12-4,TGTGCCAGCAGTTTTCGGGGGGGATTGGATGAAAAACTGTTTTTT,CASSFRGGLDEKLFF
14,.,.,TRBJ1-3,TRBV18,TGTGCCAGCTCACCTACGGCCCCAGGGGACACCATATATTTT,CASSPTAPGDTIYF
17,TRBD2,.,TRBJ2-7,TRBV5-1,TGCGCCAGCAGCTTGGCTAGCGGGAGGGCCGGGTCCTACGAGCAGTACTTC,CASSLASGRAGSYEQYF
17,TRBD1,few,TRBJ2-2,TRBV7-9,TGTGCCAGCAGGGAGCCGGACAGGGGGCTACACACCGGGGAGCTGTTTTTT,CASREPDRGLHTGELFF
14,.,.,TRBJ2-7,TRBV3-1,TGTGCCAGCAGCCAAGACGTACGCTCCTACGAGCAGTACTTC,CASSQDVRSYEQYF
14,.,.,TRBJ2-2,TRBV10-3,TGTGCCATCAGTGATTACGACGGCTCCGGGGAGCTGTTTTTT,CAISDYDGSGELFF
15,.,many,TRBJ1-2,TRBV3-1,TGTGCCAGCAGCCAAACTCGAACAGTTCTTCTTGGCTACACCTTC,CASSQTRTVLLGYTF
12,.,.,TRBJ1-5,TRBV24-1,TGTGCCACCAGTGAGGGCAATCAGCCCCAGCATTTT,CATSEGNQPQHF
16,TRBD1,.,TRBJ1-6,TRBV19,TGTGCCAGTAGTACAACAGGGGTCTCCTATAATTCACCCCTCCACTTT,CASSTTGVSYNSPLHF
12,.,few,TRBJ1-1,TRBV3-1,TGTGCCAGCAGCCAAGATAGGCAGAAAGCTTTCTTT,CASSQDRQKAFF
15,.,.,TRBJ1-4,TRBV11-2,TGTGCCAGCAGCTTGACAGGTCCTGTAAATGAAAAACTGTTTTTT,CASSLTGPVNEKLFF
13,.,.,TRBJ2-2,TRBV7-8,TGCGCCAGCAGGGTTAGAGGCACCGGGGAGCTGTTTTTT,CASRVRGTGELFF
15,.,few,TRBJ2-1,TRBV3-1,TGTGCCAGCAGCCCCCATGGGGGGTTATCCAATGAGCAGTTCTTC,CASSPHGGLSNEQFF
16,.,.,TRBJ1-4,TRBV4-2,TGTGCCAGCAGCCAAGGACAACCCTCAACTAATGAAAAACTGTTTTTT,CASSQGQPSTNEKLFF
14,.,many,TRBJ2-1,TRBV5-1,TGCGCCAGCAGCTTGACTAGATCCCACAATGAGCAGTTCTTC,CASSLTRSHNEQFF
12,.,.,TRBJ1-1,TRBV21-1,TGTGCCAGCAGCAAGGGACAGGCTGAAGCTTTCTTT,CASSKGQAEAFF
16,.,few,TRBJ1-1,TRBV6-1,TGTGCCAGCAGTGGAGAACAGTTAAGCGTGAACACTGAAGCTTTCTTT,CASSGEQLSVNTEAFF
14,TRBD1,.,TRBJ1-4,TRBV7-9,TGTGCCAGCAGCTTGACAGGGAAGGATGAAAAACTGTTTTTT,CASSLTGKDEKLFF
13,TRBD2,few,TRBJ2-7,TRBV7-9,TGTGCCTACGAACGGGAGGGCCTGAACGAGCAGTACTTC,CAYEREGLNEQYF
14,TRBD2,few,TRBJ2-7,TRBV2,TGTGCCAGCAGTGGGGGACTAGGCGGCTACGAGCAGTACTTC,CASSGGLGGYEQYF
12,.,few,TRBJ2-1,TRBV20-1,TGCAGTGCTTTAGGATTATACAATGAGCAGTTCTTC,CSALGLYNEQFF
18,.,few,TRBJ1-1,TRBV10-3,TGTGCCATCAGTGACATAATTGGGACGGGTAAGGGGAACACTGAAGCTTTCTTT,CAISDIIGTGKGNTEAFF
14,.,few,TRBJ2-5,TRBV7-2,TGTGCCAGCAGCTCTTCTAGCGTCGTGGAGACCCAGTACTTC,CASSSSSVVETQYF
17,.,many,TRBJ2-2,TRBV10-3,TGTGCCATCAGTGAGTCGATGGGCGCACAGAACACCGGGGAGCTGTTTTTT,CAISESMGAQNTGELFF
13,.,.,TRBJ2-1,TRBV12-5,TGTGCTAGTGGTTTGGGGGTCTACAATGAGCAGTTCTTC,CASGLGVYNEQFF
12,TRBD1,many,TRBJ2-4,TRBV12-3/TRBV12-4,TGTGCCAGCAGTCCGAGGGTCCGGGACAGGTTCTTC,CASSPRVRDRFF
16,TRBD1,many,TRBJ2-2,TRBV24-1,TGTGCCACCAGTGATTTAGGGACAGGGGAGACCGGGGAGCTGTTTTTT,CATSDLGTGETGELFF
17,.,.,TRBJ2-1,TRBV3-1,TGTGCCAGCAGCCCTCGACCCGGGGGTGCGAACTACAATGAGCAGTTCTTC,CASSPRPGGANYNEQFF
17,TRBD1,few,TRBJ1-2,TRBV4-2,TGTGCCAGCAGCCGGGACAGGGGGTGGAGTATGGACTATGGCTACACCTTC,CASSRDRGWSMDYGYTF
17,TRBD1,.,TRBJ1-1,TRBV2,TGTGCCAGCAGTTATCGACCTGCAGACAGGGGGAACACTGAAGCTTTCTTT,CASSYRPADRGNTEAFF
14,.,.,TRBJ1-2,TRBV7-2,TGTGCCAGCAGCTTAGGGGGAAGTGGCTATGGCTACACCTTC,CASSLGGSGYGYTF
15,.,few,TRBJ1-2,TRBV6-1,TGTGCCACCCCGACGGGGCGGGAATTGTACTATGGCTACACCTTC,CATPTGRELYYGYTF
13,TRBD1,.,TRBJ1-1,TRBV29-1,TGCAGCGTTGTTGGACAGGCGAACACTGAAGCTTTCTTT,CSVVGQANTEAFF
17,TRBD2,few,TRBJ2-2,TRBV3-1,TGTGCCAGCAGCCAAGTAGAACTAGCGGGAAGGACCGGGGAGCTGTTTTTT,CASSQVELAGRTGELFF
15,.,.,TRBJ2-5,TRBV29-1,TGCAGCGTGGACCTAGGAGGGGCCGACGATGAGACCCAGTACTTC,CSVDLGGADDETQYF
16,.,few,TRBJ1-5,TRBV20-1,TGCAGTGCTAGGGCGGATGGTTCGGACAGTAGGCAGCCCCAGCATTTT,CSARADGSDSRQPQHF
17,.,many,TRBJ2-1,TRBV6-5,TGTGCCAGCAGTTACTCGATAGGGCTGGCGGGCGGTAATGAGCAGTTCTTC,CASSYSIGLAGGNEQFF
20,TRBD2,few,TRBJ2-3,TRBV6-2/TRBV6-3,TGTGCCAGCAGTTACTCCCTGGGGGACTGGGGGGGACTCTCCACAGATACGCAGTATTTT,CASSYSLGDWGGLSTDTQYF
15,TRBD2,.,TRBJ2-7,TRBV27,TGTGCCAGCAGTTTGGGACTAGCGGGAGGGTTCGGGCAGTACTTC,CASSLGLAGGFGQYF
15,.,many,TRBJ2-3,TRBV5-1,TGCGCCAGCAGCTTCTCAGATCCTAGCACAGATACGCAGTATTTT,CASSFSDPSTDTQYF
15,.,few,TRBJ2-3,TRBV3-1,TGTGCCAGCAGCCAAGACCCCCCTTCGACAGATACGCAGTATTTT,CASSQDPPSTDTQYF
12,.,.,TRBJ1-2,TRBV6-1,TGTGCCAGCAGGGACACTGGCAGGGGCTACACCTTC,CASRDTGRGYTF
16,.,few,TRBJ2-3,TRBV10-3,TGTGCCATCAGTGAGTCGGCGGGGCTGAGCACAGATACGCAGTATTTT,CAISESAGLSTDTQYF